This TCR beta chain was captured in a study of memory CD4+ T cells and cytomegalovirus serostatus. Overall study findings and caveats: About 40% of the roughly 160 known CMV-associated TCRbeta sequences appeared in CD4+ memory. The CMV-associated TCR signature appears largely within the CD4+ memory repertoire.

Of note for this clone: Its specificity is unknown.

Libraries were prepared by immunoSEQ multiplex PCR; TCRdb keeps only in-frame clonotypes and omits some of them. The sample has approximately 49,000 clones; 60% to 80% are singletons. The sort gate was single viable CD3+CD4+CD8-CD45RO+ cells for memory CD4+ T cells. The CDR3 has 15 amino acids. Germline CDR1 and CDR2: MGHRA and YSYEKL. The V segment lost 4 bases and the J segment 3 bases; nucleotides outside the gene matches: 8. The rearrangement joins TRBV4-1 to TRBJ1-1; 7 positions agree with TRBD1. Sample: memory CD4+ T cells from blood. The receptor comes from an adult in good health and CMV-seronegative. Here the CDR3 reads CASSLTGQADTEAFF. CDR3 nucleotide sequence: TGCGCCAGCAGCCTAACCGGACAGGCGGACACTGAAGCTTTCTTT.